This T cell receptor beta chain emerged from a study of shared clonotypes between healthy human individuals. Study details: The study drew on a couple of women and three men aged 18 to 49 as donors. Each donor contributed plates that comprised three CD4 naive, three CD4 memory, two CD8 naive and one CD8 memory.

Assay used: immunoSEQ multiplex PCR; TCRdb lists only in-frame clones, some missing. The sample yields over 850,000 clones, approximately 80% seen once. With regard to this clone: Its cognate antigen is unknown.

Whole-study findings and limits: The expectation was that sequencing depth would affect clonotype sharing among donors.

The CDR3 is made up of 15 amino acids. Germline loops: CDR1 SGHRS, CDR2 YFSETQ. Trimming left V 2 bases short and J 6 bases short, with 14 bases between. This clonotype originated in a man between 18 and 29 years old in good health. Some clones in this sample may be carry-over from other donors' samples. The chain uses TRBV5-1 and TRBJ2-2, with no clear D. Sequencing was done on a sample of memory CD4+ T cells from PBMCs. The subset was: CD45RA-negative fraction. The CDR3 region has the DNA TGCGCCAGCAGCTTCCCCGGCCAGGTACCCGGGGAGCTGTTTTTT. Translating it yields CASSFPGQVPGELFF.